The clone carrying this T cell receptor beta chain was seen a few times. Unmatched junction bases numbered 8, after V lost 6 bases and J lost 4 bases. Germline loops: CDR1 SGHTA, CDR2 FQGNSA. CDR3 length equals 15 residues. The data were obtained in a study of T-cell memory formation after mild COVID-19. Study as a whole: TCR clusters were mostly confined to one donor each.

TCRdb reprocessed the 5' RACE reads with MiXCR, giving one entry per CDR3 protein. The repertoire consists of around 390,000 distinct CDR3 sequences, with 16% occurring once and the leading ten covering roughly a fifth. Sequenced input: PBMCs or a T cell subset sorted from them (not recorded which). This chain joins TRBV7-2 and TRBJ2-3, with 9 positions matching TRBD1. The TCR was taken from a man younger than 35 who had mild COVID-19 (a few samples of this study predate the infection). Cell type and time point are not known. This CDR3 is CASSRQGELADTQYF. The CDR3, as DNA: TGTGCCAGCAGTAGACAGGGGGAGTTGGCAGATACGCAGTATTTT.